What follows are 29 T cell receptor beta chains derived from one specimen sequenced in a study of early stage breast cancer tumors. Profiling relied on immunoSEQ multiplex PCR, and the TCRdb table lists in-frame clones only, not all of them. This table has around 51,000 clones, just under 80% appearing once. The sequencing sample was made of blood. The origin of the receptors is a person aged 35-55 years with breast cancer.

The rearrangement uses TRBV7-9 and TRBJ2-2, with 7 bases fitting TRBD2. The CDR3 is 16 amino acids. Trimming took 5 bases from V and 5 from J; bases not matched to a gene: 11. Germline loops: CDR1 SEHNR, CDR2 FQNEAQ (reference sequence). CDR3 bases: TGTGCCAGCAGCCAACAAAGTGGGAGGGGAACCGGGGAGCTGTTTTTT. This translates into CASSQQSGRGTGELFF.

This chain connects TRBV19 to TRBJ1-1; 9 bases agree with TRBD1. The CDR3 extends over 15 amino acids. Germline V gene sequence: CDR1 LNHDA, CDR2 SQIVND (reference sequence). V shed 7 bases, J shed 3 bases, and the junction held 9 bases outside the gene matches. CDR3: CASNRDRVGHTEAFF. DNA for the CDR3: TGTGCCAGTAACCGGGACAGGGTCGGTCACACTGAAGCTTTCTTT.

The chain's CDR3 is CASSPKGDTYEQYF. CDR3 coding DNA: TGTGCCAGCAGCCCAAAAGGGGACACCTACGAGCAGTACTTC. The chain employs TRBV5-4 and TRBJ2-7; maybe TRBD1 (6 bases). The V gene's germline CDR1 is SGHNT and CDR2 YYREEE (reference sequence). CDR3 size: 14 residues. V lost 4 bases to trimming and J lost 2 bases, with 13 bases between them.

The chain joins TRBV6-5 to TRBJ1-3, with 10 bases aligning to TRBD1. Germline V CDR1 and CDR2: MNHEY, SVGAGI. Trimming at V came to 5 bases and at J to 4 bases, leaving 2 bases not matched to a gene. The CDR3 runs 14 residues. The CDR3 region has the DNA TGTGCCAGCAGTCCGGGACAGGGGGGAAACACCATATATTTT. It translates to CASSPGQGGNTIYF.

The chain employs TRBV6-1 and TRBJ2-1; 9 bases map to TRBD2. This CDR3 is 15 amino acids long. Losses at the gene ends were 0 bases for V and 12 bases for J; bases not matched to a gene: 9. CDR1 MNHNS and CDR2 SASEGT come from the germline V gene. The CDR3 nucleotides read TGTGCCAGCAGTGAAGCCAGGACTAGCGAAAGGGGGCAGTTCTTC. Translating gives CASSEARTSERGQFF.

This rearrangement joins TRBV21-1 to TRBJ2-7; the table's D gene call, TRBD2, was not cross checked with the DNA. TRBV21-1 is shown as a pseudogene. The CDR3 contains 13 residues. CDR3 DNA sequence: TGTGCCAGCACCCAGCCCGCCGGGAGTGAGCAGTACTTC. Its protein is CASTQPAGSEQYF.

The J gene is TRBJ2-1, the V gene TRBV5-4; possible D gene TRBD1, 5 bases. The CDR3 spans 16 residues. The V gene lost 4 bases and the J gene lost 6 bases, with 20 bases spanning the gap. Germline loops: CDR1 SGHNT, CDR2 YYREEE (reference sequence). The CDR3 here is CASSPQGTRIGNEQFF. The CDR3 DNA is TGTGCCAGCAGCCCTCAGGGCACGAGGATAGGCAATGAGCAGTTCTTC.

This clone was seen only a few times. This rearrangement joins TRBV2 to TRBJ2-6, with a possible D match to TRBD1 (6 bases). The germline V gene has CDR1 SNHLY and CDR2 FYNNEI. Trimming cost V 6 bases and J 5 bases, with 17 bases left between them. This CDR3 is built from 16 residues. CDR3 residues: CASRILGASRANVLTF. The CDR3 nucleotides read TGTGCCAGCAGAATTCTGGGGGCAAGTAGGGCCAACGTCCTGACTTTC. Full variable domain (rest looked up from reference TRBV2 and TRBJ2-6): EPEVTQTPSHQVTQMGQEVILRCVPISNHLYFYWYRQILGQKVEFLVSFYNNEISEKSEIFDDQFSVERPDGSNFTLKIRSTKLEDSAMYFCASRILGASRANVLTFGAGSRLTVL.

J is TRBJ1-5 and V is TRBV6-6; 7 nucleotides align to TRBD1. The CDR3 is 16 residues long. V lost 1 base, J lost 6 bases, and 9 bases stayed unmatched. The germline V gene encodes CDR1 MNHNY and CDR2 SVGAGI (reference sequence). Written as DNA, the CDR3 is TGTGCCAGCAGTTACTGGGACACAGGGGAGGTTCAGCCCCAGCATTTT. The encoded protein is CASSYWDTGEVQPQHF.

The CDR3 DNA sequence: TGTGCCAGCAGCTTAGCGGGGGGAAACACCATATATTTT. Translation gives CASSLAGGNTIYF. This chain uses TRBV7-6 with TRBJ1-3, with unresolved D. The CDR3 consists of 13 residues. Germline-derived CDR1 and CDR2 are SGHVS and FNYEAQ. V lost 0 bases, J lost 4 bases, and 4 bases lay in between.

The rearrangement joins TRBV6-1 to TRBJ2-1; 10 bases are shared with TRBD1. J lost 7 bases, V lost 6 bases, and 9 bases had no gene match. The CDR3 runs 15 residues. Germline V CDR1 and CDR2: MNHNS, SASEGT. The CDR3 DNA sequence: TGTGCCAGCAGGCCGGGGACAGGGGAGGGGAATGAGCAGTTCTTC. This codes for CASRPGTGEGNEQFF.

V is TRBV5-1 and J is TRBJ1-4; no definite D call. V lost 1 base and J lost 0, with 4 bases in between. Germline-derived CDR1 and CDR2 are SGHRS and YFSETQ. CDR3 length equals 14 residues. The CDR3 nucleotides read TGCGCCAGCAGCTTGACAACAACTAATGAAAAACTGTTTTTT. Translated: CASSLTTTNEKLFF. Looking up the rest from reference TRBV5-1 and TRBJ1-4 gives the full variable domain: KAGVTQTPRYLIKTRGQQVTLSCSPISGHRSVSWYQQTPGQGLQFLFEYFSETQRNKGNFPGRFSGRQFSNSRSEMNVSTLELGDSALYLCASSLTTTNEKLFFGSGTQLSVL.

The genes are TRBV6-1 and TRBJ1-1; TRBD1 matches at 7 bases. The CDR3 runs to 15 residues. Per germline, CDR1 MNHNS and CDR2 SASEGT. The trim removed 0 bases at V and 11 bases at J, leaving 12 bases unmatched. The CDR3 sequence is CASSEAGAGSQGAFF. The CDR3 DNA is TGTGCCAGCAGTGAAGCAGGGGCGGGGTCACAGGGGGCTTTCTTT.

This clone was seen just once. The gene calls are TRBV28 and TRBJ2-3; 9 nucleotides line up with TRBD1. With 5 bases clipped from V and 6 bases from J, the junction kept 18 bases outside the gene matches. The CDR3 extends over 18 amino acids. Germline V gene data show CDR1 as MDHEN and CDR2 as SYDVKM. CDR3 nucleotide sequence: TGTGCCAGCAGTCGCCTAGGGAGGGGACAGGGACGGTCGGATACGCAGTATTTT. Translation gives CASSRLGRGQGRSDTQYF.

The rearrangement uses TRBV29-1 and TRBJ2-7; D is uncertain. There are 11 residues in the CDR3. Trimming took off 4 bases at V and 6 bases at J, with 10 bases between the two ends. CDR1 is SQVTM, CDR2 ANQGSEA, per germline. The CDR3 reads CSVVTGSEQYF. The CDR3 DNA follows: TGCAGCGTTGTTACGGGCAGCGAGCAGTACTTC.

The V gene is TRBV5-4, the J gene TRBJ2-3; tentative D call: TRBD2 (5 bases). V was trimmed by 3 bases and J by 2 bases, leaving 7 bases between them. The CDR3 length is 13 residues. Germline V CDR1 and CDR2: SGHNT, YYREEE (reference sequence). The CDR3 bases are TGTGCCAGCAGCTCGGACTTCACAGATACGCAGTATTTT. Protein product: CASSSDFTDTQYF.

The chain combines TRBV2 with TRBJ2-1, with 8 positions matching TRBD2. The V gene end was trimmed by 1 base and the J gene end by 4 bases; junction bases not matched to a gene: 3. This CDR3 comprises 15 residues. Germline V gene sequence: CDR1 SNHLY, CDR2 FYNNEI. The CDR3 protein is CASSEVTSGYNEQFF. CDR3 nucleotide sequence: TGTGCCAGCAGTGAAGTAACTAGCGGATACAATGAGCAGTTCTTC. Full variable domain (rest looked up from reference TRBV2 and TRBJ2-1): EPEVTQTPSHQVTQMGQEVILRCVPISNHLYFYWYRQILGQKVEFLVSFYNNEISEKSEIFDDQFSVERPDGSNFTLKIRSTKLEDSAMYFCASSEVTSGYNEQFFGPGTRLTVL.

The chain recombines TRBV11-1 with TRBJ2-3; D might be TRBD1 (5 bases). CDR3 length: 15 residues. Germline CDR1 SGHAT, CDR2 FQDESV (reference sequence). Between the trimmed V and J ends, which lost 1 base and 1 base, there was a span of 9 bases. CDR3 in amino acids: CASSLGQPGTDTQYF. CDR3 bases: TGTGCCAGCAGCTTAGGACAGCCGGGCACAGATACGCAGTATTTT.

Only a few counts were recorded for this clone. The chain carries TRBV2 and TRBJ2-3; TRBD2 is a possible D gene (6 bases). The CDR3 loop spans 15 amino acids. Per germline, CDR1 SNHLY and CDR2 FYNNEI. V was clipped by 11 bases and J by 3 bases, with 21 bases between them. The CDR3 protein is CAGNRAGPMTDTQYF. The DNA for the CDR3 is TGTGCCGGAAACCGTGCGGGACCGATGACAGATACGCAGTATTTT.

Written as DNA, the CDR3 is TGTGCCTGGAGTTCTTTGGGGGTAGGGCAGTACTTC. Translating gives CAWSSLGVGQYF. The chain recombines TRBV30 with TRBJ2-7; D may correspond to TRBD1 or TRBD2 (5 bases each). Deletions cut 2 bases from V and 9 bases from J, with 14 bases between. The CDR3 loop spans 12 amino acids. Germline V CDR1 and CDR2: GTSNPN, SVGIG (reference sequence).

This rearrangement joins TRBV7-6 to TRBJ2-3, with 8 bases matching TRBD2. Germline lookup yields CDR1 SGHVS and CDR2 FNYEAQ. With 5 bases clipped from V and 1 base from J, the junction kept 11 bases outside the gene matches. The CDR3 spans 17 residues. The CDR3 region is CASSPAPGGRGTDTQYF. The CDR3 DNA is TGTGCCAGCAGCCCTGCCCCGGGAGGGCGGGGCACAGATACGCAGTATTTT.

The chain is built from TRBV30 and TRBJ2-5, with 8 bases fitting TRBD1. The DNA matches TRBJ2-7 better at its end, which makes the J call doubtful. The CDR3 contains 15 residues. CDR1 and CDR2 from the germline V gene are GTSNPN and SVGIG (reference sequence). CDR3 nucleotide sequence: TGTGCCTGGGGACTTTCGGGACAGGTAGATCCCGAGCAGTACTTC. It translates to CAWGLSGQVDPEQYF.

J is TRBJ1-2 and V is TRBV7-2, with 7 bases aligning to TRBD1. CDR3 size: 16 residues. The ends lost 0 bases at V and 4 bases at J; junction bases unmatched: 8. Germline CDR1 is SGHTA and CDR2 is FQGNSA. The CDR3 loop reads CASSLAGQGVGYGYTF. Here the CDR3 DNA reads TGTGCCAGCAGCTTAGCTGGGCAGGGGGTAGGCTATGGCTACACCTTC.

The chain employs TRBV5-1 and TRBJ2-7; TRBD2 agrees at 7 bases. The CDR3 is 15 residues long. Trimming at V came to 0 bases and at J to 0 bases, leaving 3 bases not matched to a gene. The germline CDR1 and CDR2 sequences are SGHRS and YFSETQ. Here the CDR3 DNA reads TGCGCCAGCAGCTTGGACGCTAGCGGCTCCTACGAGCAGTACTTC. Its protein product is CASSLDASGSYEQYF.

The chain links TRBV19 to TRBJ1-5; D is unresolved. Germline V gene sequence: CDR1 LNHDA, CDR2 SQIVND (reference sequence). The CDR3 runs 13 residues. V lost 7 bases, J lost 5 bases, and 12 bases lay in between. Here the CDR3 DNA reads TGTGCCAGTACTCTATCGCGGGATCAGCCCCAGCATTTT. It codes for CASTLSRDQPQHF.

The chain couples TRBV6-6 to TRBJ1-2; TRBD1 might be the D (5 bases). Germline loops: CDR1 MNHNY, CDR2 SVGAGI (reference sequence). The CDR3 runs to 12 residues. Trimming pared 7 bases from V and 3 bases from J, leaving 9 bases between. CDR3 residues: CASKTGDYGYTF. CDR3 sequence (DNA): TGTGCCAGCAAAACAGGAGACTATGGCTACACCTTC.

The chain combines TRBV19 with TRBJ2-1; D unclear. The ends were cut back, 0 bases at V and 0 bases at J, with 15 bases in the middle. This CDR3 is built from 18 residues. Germline CDR1 and CDR2: LNHDA and SQIVND (reference sequence). DNA for the CDR3: TGTGCCAGTAGTATAGATGATAAGGCCTTACCCTCCTACAATGAGCAGTTCTTC. This codes for CASSIDDKALPSYNEQFF.

The CDR3 sequence is CASSLLEGQPQHF. DNA for the CDR3: TGTGCCAGCAGCTTATTAGAGGGGCAGCCCCAGCATTTT. The chain couples TRBV11-3 to TRBJ1-5, with D perhaps matching TRBD1 (5 bases). Germline CDR1 reads SGHNT; CDR2 reads YENEEA. Between the trimmed V and J ends, which lost 2 bases and 7 bases, there was a span of 9 bases. The CDR3 consists of 13 residues.

The chain combines TRBV11-3 with TRBJ1-2; 10 bases align to TRBD1. J lost 6 bases, V lost 5 bases, and 6 bases had no gene match. Germline CDR1 SGHNT, CDR2 YENEEA. This CDR3 region has 14 residues. The CDR3 region has the DNA TGTGCCAGCAGCCGAAGACAGGGGGCTGATGGCTACACCTTC. Amino acid sequence: CASSRRQGADGYTF.